The clone carrying this TCR beta chain was counted a single time. The antigen remains unidentified. This sample's time point: week 5, during vaccination. Doses of 300 ug of mutant IDH1 20-mer peptide were given with topical imiquimod. The protocol was immunoSEQ multiplex PCR, while the TCRdb copy is restricted to in-frame clones and leaves out a portion. The sample lists roughly 28,000 clones, around 92% occurring once. The CDR3 contains 13 residues. Trimming removed 3 bases from V and 6 bases from J, with 12 bases in between. CDR1 and CDR2 from the germline V gene are LGHNA and YSLEER. The record originates from a study of a mutant IDH1 vaccine in newly diagnosed glioma.

Sequenced material: PBMCs, taken from a glioma patient whose treatment included an IDH1 peptide vaccine. V and J are TRBV4-3 and TRBJ2-7; possibly TRBD2 for D (5 bases). This receptor was obtained from a young man with glioma. The CDR3, as DNA: TGCGCCAGCAGCCAGGTACTAGAAGGCGAGCAGTACTTC. This encodes CASSQVLEGEQYF.